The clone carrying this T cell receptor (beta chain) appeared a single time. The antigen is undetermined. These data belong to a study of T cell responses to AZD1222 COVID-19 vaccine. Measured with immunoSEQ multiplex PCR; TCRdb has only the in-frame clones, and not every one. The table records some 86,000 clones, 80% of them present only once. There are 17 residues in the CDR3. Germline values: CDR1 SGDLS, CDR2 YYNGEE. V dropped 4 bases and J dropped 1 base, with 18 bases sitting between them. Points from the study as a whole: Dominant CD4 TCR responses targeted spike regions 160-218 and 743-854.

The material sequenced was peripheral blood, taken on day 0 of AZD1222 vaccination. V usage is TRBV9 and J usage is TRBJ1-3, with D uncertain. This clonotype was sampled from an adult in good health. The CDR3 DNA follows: TGTGCCAGCAGCTTCCTGACAAGTACAACTTCTGGAAACACCATATATTTT. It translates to CASSFLTSTTSGNTIYF.